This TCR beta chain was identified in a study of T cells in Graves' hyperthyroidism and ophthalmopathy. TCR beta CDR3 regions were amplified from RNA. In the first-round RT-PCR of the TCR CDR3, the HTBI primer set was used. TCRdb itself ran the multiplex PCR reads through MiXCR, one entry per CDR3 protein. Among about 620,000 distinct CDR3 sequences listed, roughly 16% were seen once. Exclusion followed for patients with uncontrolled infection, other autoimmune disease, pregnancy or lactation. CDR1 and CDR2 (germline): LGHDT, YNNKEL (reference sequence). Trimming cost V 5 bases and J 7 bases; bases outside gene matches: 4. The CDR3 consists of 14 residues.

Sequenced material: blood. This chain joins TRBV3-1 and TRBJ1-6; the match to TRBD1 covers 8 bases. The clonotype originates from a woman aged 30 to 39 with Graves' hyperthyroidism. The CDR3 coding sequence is TGTGCCAGCAGCAAGGACAGGGTAAATTCACCCCTCCACTTT. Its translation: CASSKDRVNSPLHF. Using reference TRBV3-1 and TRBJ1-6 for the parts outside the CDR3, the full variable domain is DTAVSQTPKYLVTQMGNDKSIKCEQNLGHDTMYWYKQDSKKFLKIMFSYNNKELIINETVPNRFSPKSPDKAHLNLHINSLELGDSAVYFCASSKDRVNSPLHFGNGTRLTVT.